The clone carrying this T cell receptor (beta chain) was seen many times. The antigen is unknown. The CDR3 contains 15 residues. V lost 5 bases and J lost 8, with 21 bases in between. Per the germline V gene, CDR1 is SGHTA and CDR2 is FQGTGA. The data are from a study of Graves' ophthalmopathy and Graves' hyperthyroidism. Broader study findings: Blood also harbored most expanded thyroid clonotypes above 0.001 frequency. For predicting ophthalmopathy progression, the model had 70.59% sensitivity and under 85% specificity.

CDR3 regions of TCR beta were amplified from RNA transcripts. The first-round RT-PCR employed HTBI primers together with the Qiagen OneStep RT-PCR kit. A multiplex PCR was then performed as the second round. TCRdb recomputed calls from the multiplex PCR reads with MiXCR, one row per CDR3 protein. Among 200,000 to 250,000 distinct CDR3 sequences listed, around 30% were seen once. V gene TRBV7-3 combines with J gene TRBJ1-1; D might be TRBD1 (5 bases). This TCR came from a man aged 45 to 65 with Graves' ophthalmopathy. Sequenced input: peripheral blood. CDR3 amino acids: CASSETVGNSGEAFF. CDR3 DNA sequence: TGTGCCAGCAGCGAGACAGTAGGGAATAGCGGCGAAGCTTTCTTT.